This is a list of T cell receptor beta chains from one sample in a study of immune characterization of retroperitoneal liposarcoma. TCRdb re-derived calls from the PCR reads in MiXCR, one entry per CDR3 protein. The sample records some 9,100 distinct CDR3 sequences, roughly 26% being singletons. The sample was tumor tissue. The receptors were gathered from a male donor with retroperitoneal liposarcoma. The CDR3 runs from the conserved cysteine through the conserved F or W. D genes are given only for firm matches. Some rows have no size entry. The others give once, few or many, or a class for an expanded clone.

TRBV6-6,many,TRBJ2-4,TRBD1,TGTGCCAGCAGTTACTCTACTCCGGGACAGGGGGGTGAGCAGTACTTC,CASSYSTPGQGGEQYF
TRBV6-1,few,TRBJ1-6,TRBD1,TGTGCCAGTGGGGACAGATCTGATTCACCCCTCCACTTT,CASGDRSDSPLHF
TRBV6-1,medium-sized,TRBJ2-3,.,TGTGCCAGCAGCGGCGGGATCCACAGCACAGATACGCAGTATTTT,CASSGGIHSTDTQYF
TRBV12-3/TRBV12-4,.,TRBJ2-1,TRBD2,TGTGCCAGCAGTCACCTAGCGGGGGAATATGAGCAGCACTTC,CASSHLAGEYEQHF
TRBV6-1,once,TRBJ2-7,.,TGTGCCAGCAGGCCCGGACAGTACGAGCAGTACTTC,CASRPGQYEQYF
TRBV6-6,few,TRBJ2-7,TRBD1,TGTGCCAGCAGTTACCAGGGACAGTACTACGAGCAGTACTTC,CASSYQGQYYEQYF
TRBV7-3,.,TRBJ2-1,TRBD2,TGTGCCAGCAGCGTCCTCAGCGGGGGGCACTACAATGAGCAGTTCTTC,CASSVLSGGHYNEQFF
TRBV25-1,many,TRBJ2-3,TRBD2,TGTGCCACCCGGGGGGGGGTGGGCACAGATACGCAGTATTTT,CATRGGVGTDTQYF
TRBV27,.,TRBJ2-1,.,TGTGCCAGCAGTTTATCGGGGGTTCGGGACGCCTTAGACTCCTACGAGCAGTTCTTC,CASSLSGVRDALDSYEQFF
TRBV6-4,few,TRBJ2-1,.,TGTGCCAGCAGTGACCCGTACAGTGCCTACAATGAGCAGTTCTTC,CASSDPYSAYNEQFF
TRBV10-2,few,TRBJ2-2,.,TGCGCCAGCACTCCAGGGGGGGCCGACACCGGGGAGCTGTTTTTT,CASTPGGADTGELFF
TRBV11-3,few,TRBJ2-7,.,TGTGCCAGCAGGGACCGTTACAATGAGCAGTACTTC,CASRDRYNEQYF
TRBV6-1,few,TRBJ2-7,TRBD2,TGTGCCAGCAGTGAGACTAGCGGGACTTACAATGAGCAGTACTTC,CASSETSGTYNEQYF
TRBV6-1,.,TRBJ2-1,.,TGTGCCAGCAGTCTCTATCAAGAGACCCAGTTCTTC,CASSLYQETQFF
TRBV4-3,.,TRBJ2-1,.,TGCGCCGCGGGGTCCCAAGAGACCCAGTTCTTC,CAAGSQETQFF
TRBV4-1,.,TRBJ2-7,TRBD1,TGCGCCAGCAGCCGAGGTTGGGACAGACCATCAGGCGAGCAGTACTTC,CASSRGWDRPSGEQYF
TRBV7-2,medium-sized,TRBJ2-1,TRBD2,TGTGCCAGCAGCGCCGGGACTAGCGGGACCTTGGGTGAGCAGTTCTTC,CASSAGTSGTLGEQFF
TRBV6-1,.,TRBJ2-1,TRBD2,TGTGCCAGCAGTAGCGGGGGGGCCTCCTTGAATGAGCAGTTCTTC,CASSSGGASLNEQFF
TRBV10-2,medium-sized,TRBJ1-1,.,TGCGCCAGCAGCGTGGGGTATGGCACTGAAGCTTTCTTT,CASSVGYGTEAFF
TRBV11-3,few,TRBJ2-5,.,TGTGCCAGCAGCCCGGGACTGTTCGTAGAGACCCAGTACTTC,CASSPGLFVETQYF
TRBV6-1,medium-sized,TRBJ2-3,TRBD2,TGTGCCAGCACCAAGACTAGCGCGATTACAGATACGCAGTATTTT,CASTKTSAITDTQYF
TRBV7-6,medium-sized,TRBJ2-2,.,TGTGCCAGCAGCTTACAGGTGGGGAAGAACACCGGGGAGCTGTTTTTT,CASSLQVGKNTGELFF
TRBV12-3/TRBV12-4,.,TRBJ2-5,TRBD2,TGTGCCAGCAGTGGCGGGGGGGCATGGGAGACCCAGTACTTC,CASSGGGAWETQYF
TRBV10-3,.,TRBJ1-4,.,TGTGCCATCAGTGAGAGGGGCACTAATGAAAAACTGTTTTTT,CAISERGTNEKLFF
TRBV7-2,many,TRBJ2-1,.,TGTGCCAGCAGCTACCGCGGGGCCGGAGCCAAAAACATTCAGTTCTTC,CASSYRGAGAKNIQFF
TRBV6-1,.,TRBJ1-2,TRBD1,TGTGCCAGCTTAGATGAGACAGGGCATGGCTACACCTTC,CASLDETGHGYTF
TRBV6-1,.,TRBJ2-4,.,TGTGCCAGCAGTGATATGACTTCAGCCAAAAACATTCAGTACTTC,CASSDMTSAKNIQYF
TRBV6-6,medium-sized,TRBJ2-7,.,TGTGCCAGCAGTTACATGGTGGGGTCCTACGAGCAGTACTTC,CASSYMVGSYEQYF
TRBV27,.,TRBJ2-7,.,TGTGCCAGCAGTTTAAGGGACACCTCCTACGAGCAGTACTTC,CASSLRDTSYEQYF
TRBV6-2/TRBV6-3,.,TRBJ1-5,.,TGTGCCAGCAGTTACCCAGGCAATCAGCCCCAGCATTTT,CASSYPGNQPQHF
TRBV7-6,.,TRBJ2-5,TRBD2,TGTGCCAGCAGCTTAGAGGGGGCGAGCGGGGGGCCCGGAGAGACCCAGTACTTC,CASSLEGASGGPGETQYF
TRBV6-1,few,TRBJ1-5,.,TGTGCCAGCAGTTCGCAGGGTTATGGTTCCCACAATCAGCCCCAGCATTTT,CASSSQGYGSHNQPQHF
TRBV6-6,.,TRBJ2-4,TRBD1,TGTGCCAGCAGTTACCAGGGGGCGGATGAGCAGTACTTC,CASSYQGADEQYF